The rows below give T cell receptor beta chains drawn from one sample of a study of blood T cell repertoires in COVID-19. Sequencing was performed with immunoSEQ multiplex PCR; in TCRdb, only in-frame clones are kept and a portion is missing. The sample consists of about 83,000 clones, about nine tenths of them appearing once. Sample: peripheral blood. These receptors were obtained from a woman aged 45-65 years with active or convalescent COVID-19. Both conserved end residues are part of each CDR3. D genes are given only for firm matches. Clone size, where shown, is once, few, many, or a class for clones that have expanded.

V gene	D gene	clone size	J gene	CDR3 DNA	CDR3 protein
TRBV14	NA	NA	TRBJ1-1	TGTGCCAGCAGCCTTCGAATGCGGGCAGAAGAAGCTTTCTTT	CASSLRMRAEEAFF
TRBV5-1	TRBD2	NA	TRBJ2-1	TGCGCCAGCAGCTTGGGGCTAGCGGGCACGAAGAGCTCCTACAATGAGCAGTTCTTC	CASSLGLAGTKSSYNEQFF
TRBV5-4	TRBD1	NA	TRBJ2-3	TGTGCCAGCAGCTCGCCCCTAACAGGGGGCAGAGATACGCAGTATTTT	CASSSPLTGGRDTQYF
TRBV28	TRBD1	NA	TRBJ1-2	TGTGCCAGCAGTTCCGGGATAACAGGGGGCGGCTACACCTTC	CASSSGITGGGYTF
TRBV24-1	NA	once	TRBJ2-2	TGTGCCACCAGTGATTGGACAGTATCGGGGGAGCTGTTTTTT	CATSDWTVSGELFF
TRBV19	NA	NA	TRBJ1-1	TGTGCCACAACCCTTGGGGAGTACACTGAAGCTTTCTTT	CATTLGEYTEAFF
TRBV19	NA	NA	TRBJ2-6	TGTGCCAGTAGCTTCTCTGGGGCCAACGTCCTGACTTTC	CASSFSGANVLTF
TRBV5-4	NA	NA	TRBJ2-5	TGTGCCAGCAGCATTGGGTCCCGGGAAGGTACCCAGTACTTC	CASSIGSREGTQYF
TRBV7-2	TRBD1	NA	TRBJ1-2	TGTGCCGGCATTTCAGGGGGCTTGTGCTATGGCTACACCTTC	CAGISGGLCYGYTF
TRBV18	TRBD1	few	TRBJ2-6	TGTGCCAGCTCACCCAGACAGGGGCAATCTGGGGCCAACGTCCTGACTTTC	CASSPRQGQSGANVLTF
TRBV5-1	NA	NA	TRBJ2-3	TGCGCCAGCAGCCAGCAGGCTTTCGTTACGCAGTATTTT	CASSQQAFVTQYF